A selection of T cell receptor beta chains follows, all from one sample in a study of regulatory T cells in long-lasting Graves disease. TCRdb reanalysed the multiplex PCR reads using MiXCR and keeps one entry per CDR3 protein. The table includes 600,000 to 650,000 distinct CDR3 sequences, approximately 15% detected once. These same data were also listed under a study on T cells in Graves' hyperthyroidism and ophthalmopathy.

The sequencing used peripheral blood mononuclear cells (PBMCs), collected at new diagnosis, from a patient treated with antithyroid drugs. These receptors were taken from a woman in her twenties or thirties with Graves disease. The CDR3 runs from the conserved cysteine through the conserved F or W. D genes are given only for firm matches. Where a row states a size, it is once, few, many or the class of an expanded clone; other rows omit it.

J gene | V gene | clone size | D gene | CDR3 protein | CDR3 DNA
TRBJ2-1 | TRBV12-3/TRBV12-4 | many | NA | CASSFGGIGSAYNEQFF | TGTGCCAGCAGTTTTGGGGGGATAGGCTCAGCCTACAATGAGCAGTTCTTC
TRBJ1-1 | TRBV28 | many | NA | CASSFRGWATEAFF | TGTGCCAGCAGTTTCCGGGGGTGGGCCACTGAAGCTTTCTTT
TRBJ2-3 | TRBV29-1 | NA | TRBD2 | CSVRPPREGNTQYF | TGCAGCGTTCGGCCCCCCAGGGAGGGGAATACGCAGTATTTT
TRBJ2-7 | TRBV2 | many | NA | CASSQMDSGEQYF | TGTGCCAGCAGCCAAATGGACAGCGGGGAGCAGTACTTC
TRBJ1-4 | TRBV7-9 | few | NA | CASSFGPGYNEKLFF | TGTGCCAGCAGTTTTGGCCCCGGGTATAATGAAAAACTGTTTTTT
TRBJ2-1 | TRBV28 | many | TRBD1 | CASNSDREQNEQFF | TGTGCCAGCAACTCGGACAGGGAACAGAATGAGCAGTTCTTC
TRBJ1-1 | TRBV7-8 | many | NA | CASSTELNTEAFF | TGTGCCAGCTCGACCGAATTGAACACTGAAGCTTTCTTT
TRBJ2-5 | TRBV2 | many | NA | CASSEFPRGIETQYF | TGTGCCAGCAGTGAATTTCCGAGGGGGATAGAGACCCAGTACTTC
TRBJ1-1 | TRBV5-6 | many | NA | CASSDNPREAFF | TGTGCCAGCAGCGACAATCCAAGGGAGGCTTTCTTT
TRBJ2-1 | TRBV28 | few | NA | CASSFFPYDEQFF | TGTGCCAGCAGTTTCTTTCCCTACGATGAGCAGTTCTTC
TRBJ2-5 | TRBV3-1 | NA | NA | CSTSRGYQETQYF | TGTTCGACATCACGGGGGTACCAAGAGACCCAGTACTTC
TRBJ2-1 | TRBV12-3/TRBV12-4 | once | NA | CASSLGQIDEQFF | TGTGCCAGCAGTTTGGGGCAGATCGATGAGCAGTTCTTC
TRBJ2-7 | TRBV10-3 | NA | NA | CAIRGSVETYEQYF | TGTGCCATCAGGGGATCCGTGGAAACCTACGAGCAGTACTTC
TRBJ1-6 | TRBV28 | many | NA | CASNPRFRKEYNSPLHF | TGTGCCAGCAATCCCCGATTTAGGAAAGAGTATAATTCACCCCTCCACTTT
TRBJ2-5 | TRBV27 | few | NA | CASSSKPRETQYF | TGTGCCAGCAGTTCGAAGCCCCGAGAGACCCAGTACTTC
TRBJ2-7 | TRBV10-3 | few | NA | CAISREWGYEQYF | TGTGCCATCAGTCGGGAGTGGGGCTACGAGCAGTACTTC
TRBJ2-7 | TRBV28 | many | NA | CASSLWDTGHKYEQYF | TGTGCCAGCAGTTTATGGGACACGGGACACAAGTACGAGCAGTACTTC
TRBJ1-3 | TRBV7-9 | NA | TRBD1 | CASSESLGQRTSGNTIYF | TGTGCCAGCAGCGAGAGCCTGGGACAGCGGACATCGGGAAACACCATATATTTT
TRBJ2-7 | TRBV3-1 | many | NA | CASSQVSGYEQYF | TGCGCCAGCAGCCAAGTCTCCGGTTACGAGCAGTACTTC
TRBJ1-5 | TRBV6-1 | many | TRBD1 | CASRDRGRKPQHF | TGTGCCAGCAGAGACAGGGGGCGAAAGCCCCAGCATTTT
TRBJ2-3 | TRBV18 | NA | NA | CASSPLTRTLGTDTQYF | TGTGCCAGCTCACCACTGACTAGGACGCTCGGCACAGATACGCAGTATTTT
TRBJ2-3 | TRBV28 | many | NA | CATLLGQDTQYF | TGTGCCACCCTACTAGGGCAAGATACGCAGTATTTT
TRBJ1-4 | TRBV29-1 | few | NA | CSVGRGANEKLFF | TGCAGCGTTGGCCGGGGCGCCAATGAAAAACTGTTTTTT
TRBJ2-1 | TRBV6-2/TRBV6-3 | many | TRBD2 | CASSEAGGRKYNEQFF | TGTGCCAGCAGTGAAGCGGGGGGGAGGAAATACAATGAGCAGTTCTTC
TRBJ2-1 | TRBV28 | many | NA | CASSSSPDTYNEQFF | TGTGCCAGCAGTTCATCCCCAGATACCTACAATGAGCAGTTCTTC
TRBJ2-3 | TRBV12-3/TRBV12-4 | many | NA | CASSEERGRDTDTQYF | TGTGCCAGCTCGGAGGAGAGGGGCCGGGACACAGATACGCAGTATTTT
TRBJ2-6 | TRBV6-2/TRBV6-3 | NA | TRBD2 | CASSYSSGAGANILTF | TGTGCCAGCAGTTACTCGAGCGGGGCTGGGGCCAACATCCTGACTTTC
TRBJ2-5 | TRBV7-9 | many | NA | CASSDMGLKEETQYF | TGTGCCAGCTCCGACATGGGCCTAAAGGAAGAGACCCAGTACTTC
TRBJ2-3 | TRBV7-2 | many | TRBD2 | CASSWPGTSGTNPTDTQYF | TGTGCCAGCAGCTGGCCCGGGACTAGCGGGACCAACCCCACAGATACGCAGTATTTT
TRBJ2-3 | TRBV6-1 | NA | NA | CASRATGTYLHTQYF | TGTGCCAGCAGGGCAACCGGGACTTATCTACATACGCAGTATTTT
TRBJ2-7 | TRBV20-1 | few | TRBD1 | CSAKGQGYEQYF | TGCAGTGCTAAGGGACAGGGCTACGAGCAGTACTTC
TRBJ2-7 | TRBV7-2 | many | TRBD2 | CASSPGLGSGRGEQYF | TGTGCCAGCAGCCCAGGCCTGGGTAGCGGGAGAGGGGAGCAGTACTTC
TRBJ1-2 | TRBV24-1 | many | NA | CATSWGTTGYDGYTF | TGTGCCACCAGTTGGGGGACTACAGGGTACGATGGCTACACCTTC
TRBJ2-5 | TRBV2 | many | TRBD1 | CASSVEGAWETQYF | TGTGCCAGCAGTGTAGAGGGGGCCTGGGAGACCCAGTACTTC
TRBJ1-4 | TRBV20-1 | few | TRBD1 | CSAKRDRQNEKLFF | TGCAGTGCTAAGCGGGACAGACAAAATGAAAAACTGTTTTTT
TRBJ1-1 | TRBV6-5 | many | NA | CASSYGPWGRAFF | TGTGCCAGCAGTTACGGCCCATGGGGTAGAGCTTTCTTT
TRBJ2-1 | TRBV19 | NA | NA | CASSGARGWFF | TGTGCCAGTAGTGGGGCTCGCGGGTGGTTCTTC
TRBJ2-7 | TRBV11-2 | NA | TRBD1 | CASSLPQGVSYEQYF | TGTGCCAGCAGCTTACCACAGGGGGTCTCCTACGAGCAGTACTTC
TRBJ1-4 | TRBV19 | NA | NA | CATRRDGGSEKLFF | TGTGCCACGCGCCGGGACGGGGGCAGCGAAAAACTGTTTTTT
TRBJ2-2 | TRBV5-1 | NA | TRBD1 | CASSLRDRVPTGELFF | TGCGCCAGCAGCTTGCGGGACAGGGTACCGACCGGGGAGCTGTTTTTT
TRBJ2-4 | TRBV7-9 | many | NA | CASSLGQPDIQYF | TGTGCCAGCAGCTTAGGGCAGCCGGACATTCAGTACTTC
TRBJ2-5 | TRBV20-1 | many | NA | CSASDRGLETQYF | TGCAGTGCTAGCGATCGGGGGTTGGAGACCCAGTACTTC
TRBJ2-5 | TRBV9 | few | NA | CASSVQAGSQETQYF | TGTGCCAGCAGCGTGCAAGCGGGCTCCCAAGAGACCCAGTACTTC
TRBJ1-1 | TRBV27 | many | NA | CASSLSPTPVDTEAFF | TGTGCCAGCAGTTTATCCCCGACCCCGGTGGACACTGAAGCTTTCTTT
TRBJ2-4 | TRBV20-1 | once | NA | CSAAWDKGFEIQYF | TGCAGTGCTGCGTGGGACAAGGGGTTTGAAATTCAGTACTTC
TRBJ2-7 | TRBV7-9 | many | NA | CASSGTTGRTPYEQYF | TGTGCCAGCAGCGGTACGACCGGGCGGACCCCCTACGAGCAGTACTTC
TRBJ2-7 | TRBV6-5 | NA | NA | CASSSLGVEQYF | TGTGCCAGCAGTTCCCTGGGCGTCGAGCAGTACTTC
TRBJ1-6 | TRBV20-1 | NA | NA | CSAIRGGALNSPLHF | TGCAGTGCTATCCGGGGGGGGGCTCTTAATTCACCCCTCCACTTT